The 27 T cell receptor beta chains below all came from one sample that was sequenced in a study of blood T cells in healthy people across ages. The second PCR ran 7 to 11 cycles with a sample-barcoded 5' primer and J-beta primers. TCRdb reanalysed the 5' RACE reads using MiXCR and keeps one entry per CDR3 protein. Of some 1.8 million distinct CDR3 sequences in the sample, around 42% were seen once. The specimen was blood. The receptors come from a human donor in good health.

The sample holds a few counts of this clonotype. The chain recombines TRBV4-3 with TRBJ2-5; D is unclear. Judging by the DNA end, TRBJ2-7 fits better; the J call may be wrong. The CDR3 sequence is 15 residues long. Germline lookup yields CDR1 LGHNA and CDR2 YSLEER. CDR3 sequence: CASSQDVSRDYEQYF. CDR3 nucleotide sequence: TGCGCCAGCAGCCAAGACGTTAGCAGAGACTACGAGCAGTACTTC.

The V gene is TRBV28, the J gene TRBJ1-2; D is unclear. The germline V gene encodes CDR1 MDHEN and CDR2 SYDVKM. Trimming stripped 5 bases from V and 5 bases from J, with 12 bases between. CDR3 length: 13 amino acids. The CDR3 protein is CASSPDTEYGYTF. The CDR3 DNA reads as TGTGCCAGCAGTCCTGATACTGAATATGGCTACACCTTC.

The chain uses TRBV29-1 and TRBJ1-2; possibly TRBD1 for D (5 bases). V lost 3 bases and J 3 bases, leaving 29 bases between the germline ends. The germline CDR1 and CDR2 sequences are SQVTM and ANQGSEA. The CDR3 runs 19 residues. The chain's CDR3 is CSVDSPSPGSGLEDYGYTF. CDR3 nucleotide sequence: TGCAGCGTTGACTCCCCAAGCCCCGGATCAGGGCTAGAGGACTATGGCTACACCTTC.

The chain has TRBV6-5 and TRBJ1-2; D possibly corresponds to TRBD1 (6 bases). This CDR3 contains 19 residues. The germline V gene encodes CDR1 MNHEY and CDR2 SVGAGI. Trimming removed 4 bases at V and 3 bases at J, with 27 bases between. The CDR3 coding sequence is TGTGCCAGCAGTTCCAACTTCGCCAGGGGCGCTTCCGTAGACTATGGCTACACCTTC. Amino acid sequence: CASSSNFARGASVDYGYTF.

This clonotype occurred a few times. The chain carries TRBV29-1 and TRBJ2-7; 7 bases agree with TRBD1. The CDR3 covers 15 residues. J lost 5 bases, V lost 7 bases, and 17 bases had no gene match. The V gene's germline CDR1 is SQVTM and CDR2 ANQGSEA. CDR3 bases: TGCAGCGGGACCGGGACAGTTACTATTCCCCACGAGCAGTACTTC. Its protein product is CSGTGTVTIPHEQYF.

The rearrangement uses TRBV29-1 and TRBJ1-1; D perhaps matches TRBD1 (6 bases). Germline CDR1 reads SQVTM; CDR2 reads ANQGSEA. V was clipped by 0 bases and J by 2 bases, with 10 bases between them. CDR3 size: 14 residues. CDR3 bases: TGCAGCGTTGAAGAATCCGGGGGCAACACTGAAGCTTTCTTT. Protein sequence: CSVEESGGNTEAFF.

This clonotype showed up just a few times. For the CDR3, the DNA is TGTGCCAGCAGCTTAACGGATTCTAACTATGGCTACACCTTC. This encodes CASSLTDSNYGYTF. The chain is built from TRBV7-8 and TRBJ1-2; D is undetermined. The CDR3 consists of 14 residues. The germline V and J ends were trimmed by 2 bases and 0 bases, with 7 bases remaining between them. Germline CDR1 SGHVS, CDR2 FQNEAQ.

This clonotype was detected a few times. The chain joins TRBV29-1 to TRBJ1-4; 7 bases align to TRBD1. Germline CDR1 and CDR2: SQVTM and ANQGSEA. This CDR3 region has 13 residues. V dropped 6 bases and J dropped 8; count of bases not matched to a gene: 9. CDR3 protein: CSVRTGRWEKLFF. The CDR3 nucleotides read TGCAGCGTAAGGACAGGAAGATGGGAAAAACTGTTTTTT.

The rearrangement joins TRBV5-1 to TRBJ1-1; 8 bases fit TRBD1. The CDR3 has 16 residues. Germline CDR1 SGHRS, CDR2 YFSETQ. V dropped 0 bases and J dropped 5; count of bases not matched to a gene: 9. The CDR3 is CASSLGLTGEGTEAFF. CDR3 nucleotides: TGCGCCAGCAGCTTGGGCCTGACAGGGGAAGGAACTGAAGCTTTCTTT.

The chain carries TRBV20-1 and TRBJ1-2; D is unclear. V lost 6 bases to trimming and J lost 2 bases, with 13 bases between them. CDR1 is DFQATT, CDR2 SNEGSKA, per germline (reference sequence). The CDR3 sequence is 13 residues long. The CDR3 DNA sequence: TGCAGTGCCCTGAAGACCGCGAACTATGGCTACACCTTC. It yields the protein CSALKTANYGYTF.

The chain has TRBV20-1 and TRBJ2-3; 9 nucleotides align to TRBD2. V shed 0 bases and J 2 bases; nucleotides not matched to a gene: 6. The germline V gene has CDR1 DFQATT and CDR2 SNEGSKA (reference sequence). The CDR3 runs to 16 residues. CDR3 amino acids: CSARDLLAGSTDTQYF. As DNA, the CDR3 is TGCAGTGCTAGAGATCTGCTAGCGGGGTCCACAGATACGCAGTATTTT.

On this clonotype itself: At one boundary the junction diverges from the germline segment, which might be a read error. The chain combines TRBV10-3 with TRBJ2-5; D is perhaps TRBD1 or TRBD2 (5 bases each). Germline V gene data show CDR1 as ENHRY and CDR2 as SYGVKD. There are 14 residues in the CDR3. CDR3: CAISGAGLQETRYF. In nucleotides, the CDR3 is TGTGCCATCAGCGGGGCGGGCCTGCAAGAGACCCGGTACTTC.

The sample holds a few counts of this clonotype. This chain connects TRBV6-4 to TRBJ1-1, with 7 nucleotides matching TRBD1. V lost 3 bases and J lost 4; bases outside the gene matches: 2. The CDR3 runs to 13 residues. The germline V gene has CDR1 MRHNA and CDR2 SNTAGT. DNA for the CDR3: TGTGCCAGCAGTGAGGACAGGCCCACTGAAGCTTTCTTT. It encodes CASSEDRPTEAFF.

This clonotype was seen once. The V and J genes are TRBV7-6 and TRBJ2-1, with D perhaps TRBD2 (5 bases). V was cut by 5 bases and J by 0 bases, with 17 bases left in between. This CDR3 is built from 17 residues. The germline V gene has CDR1 SGHVS and CDR2 FNYEAQ. The CDR3 sequence: CASSPREDTSSYNEQFF. CDR3 DNA: TGTGCCAGCAGCCCGCGAGAGGATACTAGCTCCTACAATGAGCAGTTCTTC.

This clonotype was observed a handful of times. The chain employs TRBV29-1 and TRBJ2-7; D ambiguous. From germline, CDR1 is SQVTM and CDR2 ANQGSEA. The V end lost 4 bases, the J end lost 1 base, and 11 bases lay between the germline ends. The CDR3 has 13 residues. The DNA of the CDR3 is TGCAGCGTTGTAAAAGGCAGATCCTACGAGCAGTACTTC. Translating it yields CSVVKGRSYEQYF.

A few counts support this clonotype. The chain carries TRBV4-3 and TRBJ1-5; D not certain. Germline CDR1 reads LGHNA; CDR2 reads YSLEER. V dropped 2 bases and J dropped 7 bases, with 9 bases sitting between them. The CDR3 sequence is 13 residues long. The CDR3 loop reads CASSQTFGQPQHF. The CDR3 DNA reads TGCGCCAGCAGCCAAACGTTTGGACAGCCCCAGCATTTT.

In its sample, this clonotype was seen once. A much larger clone is a single base away; this may be a read error. For the CDR3, the DNA is TGTGCCAGCAGCTTAAAACAGGGGATCTACAATGAGCAGTTCTTC. Translating it yields CASSLKQGIYNEQFF. V is TRBV7-2 and J is TRBJ2-1, with 7 bases fitting TRBD1. J gave up 3 bases and V 2 bases, and 4 bases lay outside the gene matches. Germline V lookup: CDR1 SGHTA, CDR2 FQGNSA. This CDR3 contains 15 residues.

The table lists this clonotype with a few counts. Germline and junction disagree at one end, which may indicate a read error. J is TRBJ2-5 and V is TRBV7-7; possible D gene TRBD2, 5 bases. Germline loops: CDR1 SSHAT, CDR2 FNYEAQ (reference sequence). This CDR3 is 15 amino acids long. CDR3 DNA: TGTGCTAGCAGCTCTGGAATCGGGATCCAAGAGACCCAGTACTTC. This sequence encodes CASSSGIGIQETQYF. Drawing the rest from reference TRBV7-7 and TRBJ2-5, the complete variable domain is GAGVSQSPRYKVTKRGQDVTLRCDPISSHATLYWYQQALGQGPEFLTYFNYEAQPDKSGLPSDRFSAERPEGSISTLTIQRTEQRDSAMYRCASSSGIGIQETQYFGPGTRLLVL.

Only a few counts were recorded for this clonotype. The V gene is TRBV4-3, the J gene TRBJ2-3; TRBD2 aligns across 10 bases. Germline lookup yields CDR1 LGHNA and CDR2 YSLEER. The J segment lost 2 bases and the V segment lost 4 bases, leaving 15 bases of the junction unmatched. This CDR3 is built from 19 residues. The CDR3 loop is CASSPLAGGPNTNTDTQYF. CDR3 coding DNA: TGCGCCAGCAGCCCTTTAGCGGGGGGCCCCAATACGAACACAGATACGCAGTATTTT.

J is TRBJ2-7 and V is TRBV24-1; D gene ambiguous. Germline V gene sequence: CDR1 KGHDR, CDR2 SFDVKD. The CDR3 has 15 residues. The V and J ends lost 3 bases and 5 bases respectively, with 16 bases between them. CDR3 loop: CATSDPVTDDDEQYF. CDR3 nucleotides: TGTGCCACCAGTGATCCGGTTACCGATGACGACGAGCAGTACTTC.

The rearrangement links TRBV2 to TRBJ2-1, with D perhaps TRBD1 or TRBD2 (5 bases each). Germline lookup yields CDR1 SNHLY and CDR2 FYNNEI. V was pared by 1 base and J by 4 bases, with 11 bases between. The CDR3 consists of 15 residues. CDR3 sequence: CASSEGGRGYNEQFF. Written as DNA, the CDR3 is TGTGCCAGCAGTGAAGGGGGACGGGGATACAATGAGCAGTTCTTC.

This clonotype was seen only a few times. This chain joins TRBV7-9 and TRBJ1-4; possibly TRBD1 for D (5 bases). The V end was cut by 3 bases, the J end by 10 bases, with 15 bases between. Germline V lookup: CDR1 SEHNR, CDR2 FQNEAQ (reference sequence). The CDR3 spans 14 residues. CDR3 DNA: TGTGCCAGCAGCTTGAGTCAGGGCCATGCAAAACTGTTTTTT. Amino acids: CASSLSQGHAKLFF.

The rearrangement uses TRBV5-1 and TRBJ1-2; a weak D match, TRBD1 (5 bases). Germline-derived CDR1 and CDR2 are SGHRS and YFSETQ. This CDR3 is built from 14 residues. Trimming took 2 bases from V and 8 from J, leaving 16 bases between them. The CDR3 nucleotides are TGCGCCAGCAGCTTCCCGGAAGGGGCAGAGGGCTACACCTTC. This translates into CASSFPEGAEGYTF.

This clonotype was observed a handful of times. The chain combines TRBV4-1 with TRBJ2-3, with TRBD2 identical over 12 bases. Per germline, CDR1 MGHRA and CDR2 YSYEKL. This CDR3 region has 16 residues. The trim removed 6 bases at V and 3 bases at J, leaving 7 bases unmatched. CDR3 DNA: TGCGCCAGCAGTCCAGGACTAGCGGGGATGACAGATACGCAGTATTTT. Amino acids: CASSPGLAGMTDTQYF.

In the case of this clonotype: A much larger clone sits a single nucleotide away, making a read error possible. This sequence joins TRBV29-1 and TRBJ2-4; D possibly corresponds to TRBD1 (6 bases). Trimming took 7 bases from V and 9 from J, leaving 19 bases between them. Germline lookup yields CDR1 SQVTM and CDR2 ANQGSEA. CDR3 length equals 13 residues. CDR3 in amino acids: CSARNGQGGIQYF. CDR3 in DNA: TGCAGCGCCAGGAACGGGCAAGGGGGCATTCAGTACTTC.

The table lists this clonotype with a few counts. This chain joins TRBV7-9 and TRBJ2-7; perhaps TRBD1 as D (7 bases). The J call may be faulty, since TRBJ2-4 better matches the DNA end. The CDR3 runs to 16 residues. CDR1 and CDR2 (germline): SEHNR, FQNEAQ (reference sequence). CDR3 bases: TGTGCCAGCAGCTTAGGTCCAGGGGGGTTGGAGAACATTCAGTACTTC. Translated: CASSLGPGGLENIQYF.

A single count supports this clonotype. J is TRBJ2-1 and V is TRBV15, with 8 bases matching TRBD2. Germline CDR1 reads LNHNV; CDR2 reads YYDKDF (reference sequence). The CDR3 length is 15 residues. Germline trimming cut 1 base from V and 8 bases from J; bases unmatched to any gene: 7. CDR3 coding DNA: TGTGCCACCAGCAGAGGGCTAGCGGGCAGGGATGAGCAGTTCTTC. This sequence encodes CATSRGLAGRDEQFF.